This TCR beta chain was obtained from a study of T-cell reconstitution after alpha-beta-depleted transplantation in children. This CDR3 region has 13 residues. Looked up from germline, CDR1 is DFQATT and CDR2 is SNEGSKA (reference sequence). The V and J ends lost 3 bases and 1 base respectively, with 6 bases between them. Unique molecular identifiers featured in how the TCRbeta library was prepared. TCRdb re-called the PCR reads through MiXCR, storing one row per CDR3 protein. Of fewer than 150,000 distinct CDR3 sequences listed, roughly 9% are singletons. A note on this clonotype: As yet, its antigen is unknown.

Findings and limits, study-wide: Among T cells one year after transplant, newly produced cells accounted for most counts and diversity. High day-60 TCRbeta diversity in some patients came from surviving recipient T cells and thymic progenitors. In patients about two months after transplant, alpha-beta T cells reportedly arose from several hundred expanded graft clones.

Sequencing was performed on PBMCs, mostly from graft donor cells, taken 180 days after TCRalphabeta/CD19-depleted stem cell transplant. This clonotype was sampled from a girl under two years old who had a stem cell transplant for combined immunodeficiency, so the T cells may come from the graft donor. The genes are TRBV20-1 and TRBJ2-2; no definite D call. The CDR3 is CSASSRNTGELFF. CDR3 nucleotide sequence: TGCAGTGCTAGTTCTCGGAACACCGGGGAGCTGTTTTTT.